These 29 T cell receptor beta chains originate from one sample sequenced in a study of cytomegalovirus exposure and HLA in healthy donors. 13 Jbeta primers and 60 Vbeta primers were used for the PCR. This table comes from immunoSEQ multiplex PCR, and its TCRdb copy is limited to in-frame clones, with some not included. The top ten hold less than 3% of the sample, which has 120,000 to 150,000 clones, about 79% seen once. Sequenced material: PBMCs. All receptors come from a male donor in good health and CMV-seronegative.

The genes are TRBV7-8 and TRBJ1-1; 9 nucleotides line up with TRBD1. Germline lookup yields CDR1 SGHVS and CDR2 FQNEAQ. J gave up 2 bases and V 5 bases, and 6 bases lay outside the gene matches. The CDR3 runs to 15 residues. CDR3 coding DNA: TGTGCCAGCAGCCCGGGGACAGGGATTAACACTGAAGCTTTCTTT. Encoded protein: CASSPGTGINTEAFF. Based on the CDR3 plus reference TRBV7-8 and TRBJ1-1, the full variable domain is GAGVSQSPRYKVAKRGQDVALRCDPISGHVSLFWYQQALGQGPEFLTYFQNEAQLDKSGLPSDRFFAERPEGSVSTLKIQRTQQEDSAVYLCASSPGTGINTEAFFGQGTRLTVV.

This clone was recorded a few times. V usage is TRBV2 and J usage is TRBJ2-1, with TRBD2 matching 8 bases. The V segment lost 9 bases and the J segment 7 bases; nucleotides outside the gene matches: 8. Germline V lookup: CDR1 SNHLY, CDR2 FYNNEI. The CDR3 consists of 13 residues. CDR3 sequence: CASTTGLVNEQFF. In DNA, the CDR3 is TGTGCCAGTACTACGGGACTAGTAAATGAGCAGTTCTTC.

This chain joins TRBV27 and TRBJ2-7; D ambiguous. Between the trimmed V and J ends, which lost 5 bases and 11 bases, there was a span of 16 bases. The V gene's germline CDR1 is MNHEY and CDR2 SMNVEV (reference sequence). The CDR3 sequence is 12 residues long. The chain's CDR3 is CASSAIPKVEYF. The CDR3 DNA reads as TGTGCCAGCAGTGCGATCCCGAAAGTGGAGTACTTC.

A few counts support this clone. CDR3 loop: CSVGAWTGKSYEQYF. CDR3 sequence (DNA): TGCAGCGTTGGCGCCTGGACAGGGAAATCCTACGAGCAGTACTTC. V is TRBV29-1 and J is TRBJ2-7, with 8 bases aligning to TRBD1. The CDR3 is made up of 15 amino acids. V was pared by 4 bases and J by 1 base, with 9 bases of the junction left unmatched. In germline, CDR1 is SQVTM, CDR2 ANQGSEA.

This clone was found once. The chain combines TRBV10-3 with TRBJ2-6; 12 bases fit TRBD1. Trimming at V came to 6 bases and at J to 1 base, leaving 13 bases not matched to a gene. The germline gives CDR1 ENHRY, CDR2 SYGVKD. This CDR3 contains 20 residues. The CDR3 DNA reads TGTGCCATCAGGGGGGACAGGGGGCCCCGGTCGCCATCTGGGGCCAACGTCCTGACTTTC. Its protein is CAIRGDRGPRSPSGANVLTF.

This chain connects TRBV6-1 to TRBJ2-2; D is unclear. V shed 6 bases and J shed 0 bases, with 5 bases lying between them. Germline V gene sequence: CDR1 MNHNS, CDR2 SASEGT. This CDR3 is 13 amino acids long. Written as DNA, the CDR3 is TGTGCCAGCAGCACAACGAACACCGGGGAGCTGTTTTTT. This translates into CASSTTNTGELFF.

The chain employs TRBV30 and TRBJ1-3; the D gene is possibly TRBD1 (5 bases). V was cut by 4 bases and J by 0 bases, with 19 bases left in between. The CDR3 covers 17 residues. The germline gives CDR1 GTSNPN, CDR2 SVGIG (reference sequence). CDR3 in amino acids: CAWTYRAGGSSGNTIYF. CDR3 nucleotide sequence: TGTGCCTGGACCTACCGGGCGGGGGGAAGCTCTGGAAACACCATATATTTT. Full variable domain (outside the CDR3, taken from reference TRBV30 and TRBJ1-3): SQTIHQWPATLVQPVGSPLSLECTVEGTSNPNLYWYRQAAGRGLQLLFYSVGIGQISSEVPQNLSASRPQDRQFILSSKKLLLSDSGFYLCAWTYRAGGSSGNTIYFGEGSWLTVV.

V gene TRBV5-6 combines with J gene TRBJ1-2, with D maybe TRBD1 (5 bases). Germline V lookup: CDR1 SGHDT, CDR2 YYEEEE. The CDR3 is 13 amino acids. The V gene lost 0 bases and the J gene lost 6 bases, with 9 bases spanning the gap. The CDR3 here is CASSLGWGDGYTF. Written as DNA, the CDR3 is TGTGCCAGCAGCTTGGGGTGGGGCGATGGCTACACCTTC.

The chain combines TRBV5-4 with TRBJ1-2; D gene uncertain. The CDR3 covers 14 residues. V dropped 4 bases and J dropped 4 bases, with 14 bases sitting between them. Germline-derived CDR1 and CDR2 are SGHNT and YYREEE (reference sequence). The CDR3 spells CASSLTDSLYGYTF. The CDR3 nucleotides read TGTGCCAGCAGCCTGACGGACTCCCTCTATGGCTACACCTTC.

The chain uses TRBV7-9 and TRBJ1-2, with TRBD1 as a possible D gene (5 bases). CDR1 is SEHNR and CDR2 is FQNEAQ in the germline V gene (reference sequence). With 4 bases removed from V and 1 base from J, the gap between germline ends came to 13 bases. The CDR3 has 15 residues. The DNA of the CDR3 is TGTGCCAGCAGCTCAGGGATTCAGTTTAACTATGGCTACACCTTC. Translated, it gives CASSSGIQFNYGYTF.

This clone was counted a single time. This rearrangement joins TRBV2 to TRBJ1-2; possibly TRBD1 for D (5 bases). Germline V lookup: CDR1 SNHLY, CDR2 FYNNEI. Trimming took off 6 bases at V and 0 bases at J, with 11 bases between the two ends. The CDR3 totals 14 residues. The CDR3 DNA reads TGTGCCAGCAGAATGGACACCTCTAACTATGGCTACACCTTC. Its protein product is CASRMDTSNYGYTF.

This clone was detected a few times. The V call is TRBV27, the J call TRBJ2-7; a weak D match, TRBD1 (5 bases). The CDR3 runs to 15 residues. Germline-derived CDR1 and CDR2 are MNHEY and SMNVEV (reference sequence). V was cut by 9 bases and J by 3 bases, with 21 bases left in between. CDR3: CASGDLDRKSYEQYF. CDR3 bases: TGTGCCAGTGGGGATCTCGACAGAAAAAGCTACGAGCAGTACTTC.

The chain joins TRBV4-2 to TRBJ2-3; 9 bases line up with TRBD2. The length of the CDR3 is 18 residues. Unmatched junction bases numbered 11, after V lost 3 bases and J lost 1 base. CDR1 is LGHNA, CDR2 YNFKEQ, per germline. CDR3 nucleotide sequence: TGTGCCAGCAGCCAGCTAGCGGGGCGGGCGGTTGGCACAGATACGCAGTATTTT. Translating it yields CASSQLAGRAVGTDTQYF.

The J gene is TRBJ1-5, the V gene TRBV2; D possibly corresponds to TRBD1 (5 bases). The CDR3 totals 12 residues. CDR1 and CDR2 from the germline V gene are SNHLY and FYNNEI. Trimming removed 5 bases from V and 4 bases from J, with 6 bases in between. CDR3 in amino acids: CASSRGNQPQHF. The CDR3 DNA follows: TGTGCCAGCAGTCGGGGGAATCAGCCCCAGCATTTT.

The chain uses TRBV19 and TRBJ2-7, with D perhaps matching TRBD1 (6 bases). V shed 3 bases and J shed 5 bases, with 14 bases lying between them. CDR1 and CDR2 from the germline V gene are LNHDA and SQIVND (reference sequence). The CDR3 spans 14 residues. In DNA, the CDR3 is TGTGCCAGTAGTATGCTACAGGGAATGGACGAGCAGTACTTC. It encodes CASSMLQGMDEQYF.

The chain recombines TRBV7-9 with TRBJ2-7, with 7 positions matching TRBD1. The CDR3 contains 13 residues. J gave up 4 bases and V 5 bases, and 5 bases lay outside the gene matches. The germline V gene has CDR1 SEHNR and CDR2 FQNEAQ (reference sequence). CDR3 coding DNA: TGTGCCAGCAGCCCACGACAGGGATACGAGCAGTACTTC. It specifies CASSPRQGYEQYF.

This clone was recorded a few times. This sequence joins TRBV4-1 and TRBJ2-5; 7 bases are a match to TRBD1. The DNA end favors TRBJ2-7, so the J call may be wrong. The CDR3 spans 15 residues. Germline CDR1 and CDR2: MGHRA and YSYEKL. This chain's CDR3 is CASSQVTRGHGEQYF. CDR3 DNA sequence: TGCGCCAGCAGCCAAGTAACTAGGGGGCATGGCGAGCAGTACTTC.

The chain couples TRBV27 to TRBJ1-6, with 9 bases aligning to TRBD1. J lost 9 bases, V lost 3 bases, and 6 bases had no gene match. This CDR3 is 15 amino acids long. CDR1 is MNHEY and CDR2 is SMNVEV in the germline V gene (reference sequence). Here the CDR3 DNA reads TGTGCCAGCAGTTTTTTGGACAGGGGCGGTTCACCCCTCCACTTT. This gives the protein CASSFLDRGGSPLHF.

The CDR3 here is CASSLAIREGGQPQHF. CDR3 nucleotide sequence: TGTGCCAGCAGCTTAGCGATCCGGGAGGGAGGTCAGCCCCAGCATTTT. The rearrangement links TRBV7-9 to TRBJ1-5; the D is unclear. CDR3 length: 16 residues. In germline, CDR1 is SEHNR, CDR2 FQNEAQ (reference sequence). Trimming left V 0 bases short and J 6 bases short, with 15 bases between.

This clone was counted between two and nine times. The chain joins TRBV7-2 to TRBJ2-1, with D possibly matching TRBD1 (6 bases). Germline CDR1 and CDR2: SGHTA and FQGNSA. The CDR3 totals 15 residues. V shed 0 bases and J shed 1 base, with 7 bases lying between them. In DNA, the CDR3 is TGTGCCAGCAGCTTAGCGCAGGGGTCCTACAATGAGCAGTTCTTC. Its protein is CASSLAQGSYNEQFF.

The V call is TRBV5-1, the J call TRBJ2-2, with 10 bases that match TRBD1. CDR1 is SGHRS, CDR2 YFSETQ, per germline. The CDR3 totals 19 residues. J gave up 4 bases and V 0 bases, and 12 bases lay outside the gene matches. This CDR3 is CASSLAVGTGVGPTGELFF. The DNA for the CDR3 is TGCGCCAGCAGCTTGGCCGTAGGGACAGGGGTTGGGCCCACCGGGGAGCTGTTTTTT.

The chain recombines TRBV7-2 with TRBJ2-1, with 13 bases fitting TRBD2. The V gene end was trimmed by 1 base and the J gene end by 4 bases; junction bases not matched to a gene: 4. This CDR3 has 17 residues. Germline-derived CDR1 and CDR2 are SGHTA and FQGNSA. This CDR3 reads CASSLVTSGRVYNEQFF. The CDR3 nucleotides are TGTGCCAGCAGCTTAGTTACTAGCGGGAGGGTTTACAATGAGCAGTTCTTC.

V usage is TRBV29-1 and J usage is TRBJ2-7, with 7 bases matching TRBD1. The CDR3 covers 14 residues. The germline V gene has CDR1 SQVTM and CDR2 ANQGSEA. The V gene end was trimmed by 3 bases and the J gene end by 4 bases; junction bases not matched to a gene: 9. This CDR3 is CSVDDRQGRYEQYF. Here the CDR3 DNA reads TGCAGCGTTGACGATAGACAGGGCAGGTACGAGCAGTACTTC.

V is TRBV9 and J is TRBJ2-1; 10 bases line up with TRBD1. This CDR3 comprises 15 residues. The V and J ends lost 0 bases and 4 bases, in that order; junction bases with no gene match: 1. Germline V gene sequence: CDR1 SGDLS, CDR2 YYNGEE. CDR3 sequence (DNA): TGTGCCAGCAGCGTAGCGGGACAGGGGTACAATGAGCAGTTCTTC. This encodes CASSVAGQGYNEQFF.

The gene calls are TRBV19 and TRBJ2-1; D gene ambiguous. Trimming stripped 5 bases from V and 4 bases from J, with 18 bases between. Germline assignment: CDR1 LNHDA and CDR2 SQIVND (reference sequence). There are 16 residues in the CDR3. The CDR3: CASSHPQRELYNEQFF. The CDR3 nucleotides read TGTGCCAGTAGTCACCCCCAGCGAGAGCTATACAATGAGCAGTTCTTC.

This rearrangement joins TRBV9 to TRBJ2-1, with 11 bases that match TRBD2. Looked up from germline, CDR1 is SGDLS and CDR2 is YYNGEE. V lost 2 bases to trimming and J lost 7 bases; unmatched junction nucleotides: 8. The CDR3 is made up of 16 amino acids. The CDR3 reads CASSVLAGGALNEQFF. CDR3 in DNA: TGTGCCAGCAGCGTTCTAGCGGGGGGAGCTTTGAATGAGCAGTTCTTC.

The V and J genes are TRBV29-1 and TRBJ2-7; maybe TRBD2 (6 bases). Germline V gene sequence: CDR1 SQVTM, CDR2 ANQGSEA. The CDR3 runs 15 residues. Deletions cut 6 bases from V and 1 base from J, with 19 bases between. The CDR3 is CSVHLSGRGSYEQYF. As DNA, the CDR3 is TGCAGCGTCCACTTGTCCGGGAGAGGGTCCTACGAGCAGTACTTC.

The chain is built from TRBV5-1 and TRBJ1-1; D possibly corresponds to TRBD1 (6 bases). Germline V gene sequence: CDR1 SGHRS, CDR2 YFSETQ. The CDR3 loop spans 15 amino acids. V dropped 4 bases and J dropped 1 base, with 14 bases sitting between them. This CDR3 is CASSRQQGGNTEAFF. The DNA of the CDR3 is TGCGCCAGCAGCAGGCAACAGGGCGGGAACACTGAAGCTTTCTTT.

In its sample, this clone was seen a few times. The chain combines TRBV6-1 with TRBJ2-7, with 8 bases aligning to TRBD1. The CDR3 contains 16 residues. V gave up 3 bases and J gave up 0 bases; unmatched junction bases: 7. Germline loops: CDR1 MNHNS, CDR2 SASEGT. CDR3 DNA: TGTGCCAGCAGTGAGAAGGGACAGGTAGACTCCTACGAGCAGTACTTC. The encoded protein is CASSEKGQVDSYEQYF.